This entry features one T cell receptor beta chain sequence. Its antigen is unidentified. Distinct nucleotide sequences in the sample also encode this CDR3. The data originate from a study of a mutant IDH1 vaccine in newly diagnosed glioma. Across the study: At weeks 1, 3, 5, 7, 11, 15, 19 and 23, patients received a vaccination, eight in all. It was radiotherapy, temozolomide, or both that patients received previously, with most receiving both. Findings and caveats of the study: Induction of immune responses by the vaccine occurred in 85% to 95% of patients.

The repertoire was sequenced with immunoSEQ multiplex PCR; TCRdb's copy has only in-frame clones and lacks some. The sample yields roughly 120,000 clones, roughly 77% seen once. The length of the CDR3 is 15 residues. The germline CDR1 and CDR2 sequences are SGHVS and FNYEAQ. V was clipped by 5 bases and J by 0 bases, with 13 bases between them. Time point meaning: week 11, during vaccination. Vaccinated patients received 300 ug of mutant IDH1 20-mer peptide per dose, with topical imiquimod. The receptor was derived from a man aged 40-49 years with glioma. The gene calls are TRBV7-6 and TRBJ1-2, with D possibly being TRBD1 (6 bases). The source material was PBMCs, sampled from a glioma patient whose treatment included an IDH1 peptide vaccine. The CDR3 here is CASSLGAGANYGYTF. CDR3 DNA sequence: TGTGCCAGCAGCCTAGGGGCAGGGGCTAACTATGGCTACACCTTC.